This TCR beta chain stems from a study of blood T cell repertoires in COVID-19. Sequencing used immunoSEQ multiplex PCR; TCRdb keeps in-frame clones, though not all of them. This sample yields 130,000 or so clones, of which 75% to 90% are seen a single time; roughly a tenth belongs to the top ten. From germline, CDR1 is ENHRY and CDR2 SYGVKD. This CDR3 has 13 amino acids. V trimming: 8 bases; J trimming: 10 bases; junction bases outside the gene matches: 11. This TCR was recovered from a man aged 55 to 69 with active or convalescent COVID-19. What was sequenced was peripheral blood. The rearrangement joins TRBV10-3 to TRBJ2-7, with 10 bases that match TRBD1. CDR3: CAIGDRGSYGQYF. CDR3 in DNA: TGTGCCATCGGGGACAGGGGATCTTACGGTCAGTACTTC.